One sample yielded the 10 T cell receptor beta chains listed below, sequenced in a study of blood T cell repertoires in COVID-19. TCRdb keeps only in-frame clones here, not all; method: immunoSEQ multiplex PCR. The sample lists some 270,000 clones, more than 80% occurring once. The sequencing input was PBMCs or T cells enriched from blood (not recorded which). The receptors come from a woman younger than 45 with acute COVID-19.

The chain couples TRBV28 to TRBJ1-1; unclear D gene. Trimming pared 7 bases from V and 8 bases from J, leaving 14 bases between. Germline V lookup: CDR1 MDHEN, CDR2 SYDVKM. This CDR3 contains 12 residues. The CDR3 reads CASTWNFGEAFF. The CDR3 nucleotides are TGTGCCAGCACCTGGAACTTCGGGGAAGCTTTCTTT.

The V call is TRBV10-2, the J call TRBJ1-2; possibly TRBD1 for D (5 bases). V dropped 6 bases and J dropped 1 base, with 15 bases sitting between them. Germline CDR1 reads WSHSY; CDR2 reads SAAADI. This CDR3 is built from 15 residues. In nucleotides, the CDR3 is TGCGCCAGCAGGGACACTGGTACAGTTAACTATGGCTACACCTTC. Its translation: CASRDTGTVNYGYTF.

The gene calls are TRBV13 and TRBJ1-1; D unclear. The CDR3 has 14 residues. Trimming took 2 bases from V and 4 from J, leaving 11 bases between them. Germline V gene data show CDR1 as PRHDT and CDR2 as FYEKMQ (reference sequence). The CDR3 loop reads CASSLSGGLTEAFF. CDR3 DNA sequence: TGTGCCAGCAGCTTATCCGGTGGACTCACTGAAGCTTTCTTT.

This rearrangement joins TRBV30 to TRBJ2-3; D ambiguous. V lost 0 bases and J lost 4, with 8 bases in between. The germline gives CDR1 GTSNPN, CDR2 SVGIG (reference sequence). The CDR3 has 13 residues. CDR3 sequence: CAWSVGFSDTQYF. The CDR3 coding sequence is TGTGCCTGGAGTGTCGGTTTTTCAGATACGCAGTATTTT.

This chain links TRBV7-2 with TRBJ1-1; D gene unclear. The CDR3 is made up of 14 amino acids. From germline, CDR1 is SGHTA and CDR2 FQGNSA. V dropped 1 base and J dropped 1 base, with 7 bases sitting between them. The CDR3 loop reads CASSLGRSNTEAFF. CDR3 bases: TGTGCCAGCAGCTTAGGTCGGTCGAACACTGAAGCTTTCTTT.

The CDR3 protein is CATSSDTGQPTEAFF. CDR3 sequence (DNA): TGTGCCACCAGCAGTGATACAGGGCAACCCACTGAAGCTTTCTTT. The genes are TRBV15 and TRBJ1-1, with D possibly matching TRBD1 (6 bases). The CDR3 sequence is 15 residues long. V was clipped by 3 bases and J by 4 bases, with 15 bases between them. CDR1 LNHNV and CDR2 YYDKDF come from the germline V gene (reference sequence).

The chain joins TRBV28 to TRBJ1-5; 8 bases map to TRBD1. The germline CDR1 and CDR2 sequences are MDHEN and SYDVKM. This CDR3 has 18 residues. Trimming cost V 4 bases and J 1 base; bases outside gene matches: 12. The CDR3 bases are TGTGCCAGCAGTTCATCCGGACAGGGAGAGAGGAGCAATCAGCCCCAGCATTTT. This gives the protein CASSSSGQGERSNQPQHF.

V usage is TRBV4-1 and J usage is TRBJ2-5; the D gene is possibly TRBD2 (6 bases). CDR1 is MGHRA, CDR2 YSYEKL, per germline. The V end was cut by 4 bases, the J end by 2 bases, with 14 bases between. This CDR3 is 15 amino acids long. In nucleotides, the CDR3 is TGCGCCAGCAGCCGCGGGGCCATAGGACAAGAGACCCAGTACTTC. This encodes CASSRGAIGQETQYF.

The genes are TRBV18 and TRBJ2-1; 7 nucleotides line up with TRBD1. Germline CDR1 KGHSH, CDR2 LQKENI. The CDR3 consists of 16 residues. V lost 0 bases to trimming and J lost 1 base; unmatched junction nucleotides: 3. The CDR3 nucleotides read TGTGCCAGCTCACCACCGGCCAGGGGGTCCTACAATGAGCAGTTCTTC. This gives the protein CASSPPARGSYNEQFF.

The chain uses TRBV29-1 and TRBJ1-1; no definite D call. Germline loops: CDR1 SQVTM, CDR2 ANQGSEA. V lost 5 bases and J lost 0, with 10 bases in between. The CDR3 spans 13 residues. CDR3 sequence (DNA): TGCAGCGTTCGACCGGGTCTGAACACTGAAGCTTTCTTT. Its translation is CSVRPGLNTEAFF.